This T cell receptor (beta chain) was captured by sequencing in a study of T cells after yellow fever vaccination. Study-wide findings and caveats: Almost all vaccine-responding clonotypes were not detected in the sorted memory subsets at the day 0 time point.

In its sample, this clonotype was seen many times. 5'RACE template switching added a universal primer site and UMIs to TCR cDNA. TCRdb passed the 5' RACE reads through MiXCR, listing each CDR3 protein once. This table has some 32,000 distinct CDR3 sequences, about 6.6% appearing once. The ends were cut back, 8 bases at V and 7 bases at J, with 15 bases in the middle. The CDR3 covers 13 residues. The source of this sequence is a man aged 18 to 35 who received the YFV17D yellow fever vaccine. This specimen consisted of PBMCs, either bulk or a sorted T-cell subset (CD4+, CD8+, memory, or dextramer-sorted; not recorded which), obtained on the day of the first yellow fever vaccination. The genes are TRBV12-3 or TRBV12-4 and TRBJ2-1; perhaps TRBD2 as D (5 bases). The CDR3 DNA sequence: TGTGCCAGCGTGAGGGCCATGCGAAATGAGCAGTTCTTC. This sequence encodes CASVRAMRNEQFF.